The 20 T cell receptor beta chains below come from one sample, sequenced in a study of OX40 agonist ivuxolimab in advanced cancers. Profiling relied on immunoSEQ multiplex PCR, and the TCRdb table lists in-frame clones only, not all of them. The sample includes roughly 12,000 clones, roughly 84% of them seen just once. The sequenced sample was CD4+ or CD8+ T cells sorted from blood, obtained in a trial of the OX40 agonist ivuxolimab. Receptor source: an adult with an advanced solid tumor such as melanoma, head and neck, liver or kidney cancer.

The V and J genes are TRBV5-1 and TRBJ2-3, with 12 bases fitting TRBD1. Trimming at V came to 4 bases and at J to 4 bases, leaving 7 bases not matched to a gene. The V gene's germline CDR1 is SGHRS and CDR2 YFSETQ. The CDR3 covers 16 residues. The DNA of the CDR3 is TGCGCCAGCAGCCGGGGACAGGGGGCGCCATCAGATACGCAGTATTTT. Protein sequence: CASSRGQGAPSDTQYF.

The genes are TRBV19 and TRBJ2-5; 12 bases match TRBD2. CDR3 length: 17 residues. V was clipped by 6 bases and J by 2 bases; unmatched bases: 10. Per germline, CDR1 LNHDA and CDR2 SQIVND (reference sequence). The CDR3 region has the DNA TGTGCCAGTAGCATTCGACCCACTAGCGGGAGGCAAGAGACCCAGTACTTC. Protein: CASSIRPTSGRQETQYF. Combining the CDR3 with reference TRBV19 and TRBJ2-5 gives the whole variable domain DGGITQSPKYLFRKEGQNVTLSCEQNLNHDAMYWYRQDPGQGLRLIYYSQIVNDFQKGDIAEGYSVSREKKESFPLTVTSAQKNPTAFYLCASSIRPTSGRQETQYFGPGTRLLVL.

The chain combines TRBV6-6 with TRBJ2-1, with D hard to call. V was cut by 6 bases and J by 8 bases, with 14 bases left in between. Germline assignment: CDR1 MNHNY and CDR2 SVGAGI (reference sequence). CDR3 size: 13 residues. CDR3 residues: CASSPDRGYEQFF. CDR3 bases: TGTGCCAGCAGCCCCGACCGCGGCTATGAGCAGTTCTTC.

V is TRBV6-4 and J is TRBJ2-1; 9 bases are shared with TRBD1. The CDR3 spans 14 residues. CDR1 is MRHNA and CDR2 is SNTAGT in the germline V gene. The V and J ends lost 2 bases and 6 bases, in that order; junction bases with no gene match: 2. The CDR3 sequence is CASSDPGQGNEQFF. The DNA of the CDR3 is TGTGCCAGCAGTGACCCGGGACAGGGCAATGAGCAGTTCTTC.

This clone has just one count. The chain carries TRBV11-2 and TRBJ1-6, with D possibly TRBD1 on 6 matching bases. The CDR3 covers 15 residues. Germline V gene data show CDR1 as SGHAT and CDR2 as FQNNGV. Trimming shortened V by 2 bases and J by 8 bases, and 13 bases separated the two germline ends. As DNA, the CDR3 is TGTGCCAGCAGCTTATTCCACAGGGTAGATTCACCCCTCCACTTT. The encoded protein is CASSLFHRVDSPLHF.

Concerning this clone: Germline is not matched at one junction end, which may reflect a read error. The V and J genes are TRBV7-9 and TRBJ1-1, with D perhaps TRBD1 (6 bases). Germline CDR1 SEHNR, CDR2 FQNEAQ (reference sequence). The CDR3 is 15 residues long. CDR3 nucleotides: TGCGCCAGCAGCCAAGAGGGAACAGGGAGCACTGAAGCTTTCTTT. Amino acid sequence: CASSQEGTGSTEAFF.

The chain is built from TRBV28 and TRBJ2-3; TRBD2 matches at 9 bases. Germline values: CDR1 MDHEN, CDR2 SYDVKM. With 2 bases clipped from V and 8 bases from J, the junction kept 8 bases outside the gene matches. The CDR3 spans 15 residues. As DNA, the CDR3 is TGTGCCAGCAGTTTAGAGGCGGGAGGGCCGGGTACGCAGTATTTT. It codes for CASSLEAGGPGTQYF.

The rearrangement links TRBV23-1 to TRBJ1-4; TRBD1 matches at 8 bases. TRBV23-1 is known as an ORF, though its function is uncertain. The CDR3 is made up of 17 amino acids. Trimming removed 2 bases from V and 0 bases from J; junction bases left unmatched: 5. The chain's CDR3 is CASSQKGTGATNEKLFF. The CDR3 DNA reads TGCGCCAGCAGTCAAAAGGGGACAGGTGCAACTAATGAAAAACTGTTTTTT.

The chain recombines TRBV7-8 with TRBJ2-7; D not resolved. Germline V lookup: CDR1 SGHVS, CDR2 FQNEAQ. Trimming stripped 2 bases from V and 5 bases from J, with 7 bases between. The length of the CDR3 is 12 residues. CDR3 bases: TGTGCCAGCAGCTTAAGGATCCACGAGCAGTACTTC. Its translation is CASSLRIHEQYF.

V and J are TRBV2 and TRBJ1-1; 7 bases map to TRBD1. J was trimmed by 5 bases and V by 8 bases; bases with no gene match: 8. Germline V gene lookup returns CDR1 SNHLY and CDR2 FYNNEI. The CDR3 loop spans 13 amino acids. In DNA, the CDR3 is TGTGCCAGCCAGGGGGTAGATGGTACTGAAGCTTTCTTT. Encoded protein: CASQGVDGTEAFF.

This chain uses TRBV6-1 with TRBJ2-1; a weak D match, TRBD2 (5 bases). Germline assignment: CDR1 MNHNS and CDR2 SASEGT. V shed 11 bases and J shed 9 bases, with 14 bases lying between them. The CDR3 loop spans 11 amino acids. The CDR3 nucleotides read TGTGCCGGCGAAGGACTCGGTGAGCAGTTCTTC. This codes for CAGEGLGEQFF.

The count of this clone is one. Other DNA sequences within the sample encode an identical CDR3. The J gene is TRBJ2-7, the V gene TRBV5-8, with D possibly TRBD1 on 5 matching bases. V lost 0 bases and J lost 0, with 7 bases in between. Looked up from germline, CDR1 is SGHTS and CDR2 is YDEGEE. The CDR3 has 14 residues. Written as DNA, the CDR3 is TGTGCCAGCAGCTTGGGGCAGGGCTCCTACGAGCAGTACTTC. Amino acid sequence: CASSLGQGSYEQYF.

V is TRBV27 and J is TRBJ2-2; either TRBD1 or TRBD2 may supply D (5 bases each). The CDR3 has 14 amino acids. Per the germline V gene, CDR1 is MNHEY and CDR2 is SMNVEV (reference sequence). Between the trimmed V and J ends, which lost 11 bases and 2 bases, there was a span of 15 bases. The CDR3 sequence: CAVSGTINTGELFF. The CDR3 DNA follows: TGTGCCGTATCCGGGACGATCAACACCGGGGAGCTGTTTTTT.

This chain joins TRBV5-4 and TRBJ2-1, with TRBD2 matching over 12 bases. The ends lost 5 bases at V and 6 bases at J; junction bases unmatched: 12. Germline V CDR1 and CDR2: SGHNT, YYREEE (reference sequence). CDR3 length: 17 residues. The CDR3 loop reads CASSPPTSGSWGNEQFF. In DNA form, the CDR3 reads TGTGCCAGCAGTCCGCCGACTAGCGGGAGTTGGGGCAATGAGCAGTTCTTC.

Remarks on this clone: The junction differs from germline at one of its ends, possibly a read error. The chain joins TRBV9 to TRBJ2-5; unclear D gene. The CDR3 covers 16 residues. CDR1 SGDLS and CDR2 YYNGEE come from the germline V gene. The CDR3 DNA sequence: TGTGTCAGCAGCGTAGCAGATGGGGTTACAAGAGAGACCCAGTACTTC. This translates into CVSSVADGVTRETQYF.

This clone was observed a few times. V is TRBV9 and J is TRBJ1-2; weak D call: TRBD1 (5 bases). Trimming removed 3 bases from V and 2 bases from J, with 14 bases in between. Per germline, CDR1 SGDLS and CDR2 YYNGEE. The CDR3 spans 15 residues. In DNA, the CDR3 is TGTGCCAGCAGCGGGGGGAGGGTCGGAAACTATGGCTACACCTTC. Amino acid sequence: CASSGGRVGNYGYTF. The entire variable domain, with the rest obtained from reference TRBV9 and TRBJ1-2, is as follows: DSGVTQTPKHLITATGQRVTLRCSPRSGDLSVYWYQQSLDQGLQFLIQYYNGEERAKGNILERFSAQQFPDLHSELNLSSLELGDSALYFCASSGGRVGNYGYTFGSGTRLTVV.

The chain combines TRBV4-2 with TRBJ2-2, with D uncertain. The CDR3 loop spans 12 amino acids. With 5 bases removed from V and 3 bases from J, the gap between germline ends came to 4 bases. Looked up from germline, CDR1 is LGHNA and CDR2 is YNFKEQ. CDR3 sequence (DNA): TGTGCCAGCAGCTCTTACACCGGGGAGCTGTTTTTT. Its protein is CASSSYTGELFF.

The chain recombines TRBV7-9 with TRBJ1-1, with D possibly matching TRBD1 (5 bases). V lost 5 bases and J 5 bases, leaving 15 bases between the germline ends. This CDR3 region has 14 residues. The germline CDR1 and CDR2 sequences are SEHNR and FQNEAQ (reference sequence). This chain's CDR3 is CASSPGDRPTEAFF. The CDR3 DNA follows: TGTGCCAGCAGCCCCGGGGACCGTCCGACTGAAGCTTTCTTT.

This clone has more than one count but fewer than ten. The CDR3 loop is CASSSPGGYEQFF. CDR3 DNA: TGTGCCAGTAGTAGTCCAGGGGGCTATGAGCAGTTCTTC. The chain has TRBV19 and TRBJ2-1; the match to TRBD1 covers 8 bases. The CDR3 is made up of 13 amino acids. Germline loops: CDR1 LNHDA, CDR2 SQIVND (reference sequence). V shed 4 bases, J shed 8 bases, and the junction held 4 bases outside the gene matches.

V gene TRBV19 combines with J gene TRBJ1-4, with a possible D match to TRBD1 (5 bases). Trimming cost V 5 bases and J 0 bases, with 7 bases left between them. Germline V gene lookup returns CDR1 LNHDA and CDR2 SQIVND (reference sequence). The CDR3 is made up of 14 amino acids. The CDR3 loop reads CASSWGPTNEKLFF. DNA for the CDR3: TGTGCCAGTAGTTGGGGACCAACTAATGAAAAACTGTTTTTT.